The source of this T cell receptor (beta chain) is a study of post-analysis software for immune sequencing data. Overall study results and limits: Four or five TRBV segments, TRBV5-6, TRBV5-1 and TRBV20-1 among them, were found more frequent in patients than controls.

Germline V CDR1 and CDR2: WNHNN, SYGVQD (reference sequence). The CDR3 extends over 14 amino acids. Deletions cut 1 base from V and 4 bases from J, with 9 bases between. Unique-molecular-identifier-tagged TCR beta cDNA libraries were used. TCRdb analysed the PCR reads with MiXCR anew, one entry per CDR3 protein. The sample carries hundreds of thousands of distinct CDR3 sequences, 25% to 30% recorded once. This clonotype has only a few counts. Its target is not known. Specimen: blood. The sequence was collected from a girl under 18 with multiple sclerosis. V and J are TRBV10-1 and TRBJ2-3; unclear D gene. The CDR3 sequence is CASSEFRDSDTQYF. In DNA form, the CDR3 reads TGCGCCAGCAGTGAGTTTCGTGACTCAGATACGCAGTATTTT.